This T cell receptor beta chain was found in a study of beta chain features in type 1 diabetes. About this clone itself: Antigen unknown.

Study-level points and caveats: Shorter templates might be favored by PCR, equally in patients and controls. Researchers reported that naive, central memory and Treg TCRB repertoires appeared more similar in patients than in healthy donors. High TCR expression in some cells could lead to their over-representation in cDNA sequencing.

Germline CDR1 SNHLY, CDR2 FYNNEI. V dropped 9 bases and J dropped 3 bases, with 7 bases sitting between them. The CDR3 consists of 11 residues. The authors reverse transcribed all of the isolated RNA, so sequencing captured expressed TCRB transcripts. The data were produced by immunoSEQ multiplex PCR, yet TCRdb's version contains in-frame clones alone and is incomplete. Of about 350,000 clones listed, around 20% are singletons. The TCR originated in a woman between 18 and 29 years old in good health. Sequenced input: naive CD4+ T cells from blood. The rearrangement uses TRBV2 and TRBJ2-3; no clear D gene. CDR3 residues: CARRGTDTQYF. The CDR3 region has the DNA TGTGCCAGACGCGGTACAGATACGCAGTATTTT.